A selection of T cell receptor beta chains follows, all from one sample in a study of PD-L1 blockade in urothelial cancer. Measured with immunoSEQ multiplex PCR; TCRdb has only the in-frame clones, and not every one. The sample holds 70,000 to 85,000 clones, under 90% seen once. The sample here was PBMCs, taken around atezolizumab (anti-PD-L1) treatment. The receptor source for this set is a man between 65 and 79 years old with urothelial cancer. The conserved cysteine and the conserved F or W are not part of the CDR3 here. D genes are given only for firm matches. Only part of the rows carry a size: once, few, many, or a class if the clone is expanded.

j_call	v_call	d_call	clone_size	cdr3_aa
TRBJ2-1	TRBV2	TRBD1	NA	ASSVTGVPYNEQF
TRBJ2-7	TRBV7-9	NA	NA	ASSLGRLLSDEQY
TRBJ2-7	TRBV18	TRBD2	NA	ASSPGLAGVYEQY
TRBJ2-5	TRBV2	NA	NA	ASSDSRTPQETQY
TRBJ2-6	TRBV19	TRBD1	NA	ASRRDRAQSGANVLT
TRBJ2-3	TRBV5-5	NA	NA	ASSLGGTASTDTQY
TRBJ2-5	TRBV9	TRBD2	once	ASSVGQGGETQY
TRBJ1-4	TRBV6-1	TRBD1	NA	ASSEGQGAEKLF
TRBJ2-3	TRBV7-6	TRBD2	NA	ASSYLADTDTQY
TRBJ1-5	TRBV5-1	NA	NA	ASSLALVVGFCYQPQH
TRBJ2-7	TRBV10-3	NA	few	AISESSGVISYEQY
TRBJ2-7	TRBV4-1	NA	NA	ASSQGGEQPSYEQY
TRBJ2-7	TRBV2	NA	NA	ASGAGTYEQY
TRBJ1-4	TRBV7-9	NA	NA	ASSGGGGEKLF
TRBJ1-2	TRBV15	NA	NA	ATSRDSYQVNYGYT
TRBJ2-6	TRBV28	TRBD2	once	ASTPTGGYSGANVLT
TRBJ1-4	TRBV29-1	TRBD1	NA	SAKTGGAWSEKLF
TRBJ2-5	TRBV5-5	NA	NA	ASRRLAGAYQETQY
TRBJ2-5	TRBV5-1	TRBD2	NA	ASSLGQIAGAQETQY
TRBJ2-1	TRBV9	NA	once	ASSVGGRLTYNEQF
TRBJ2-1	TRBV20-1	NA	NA	SALRYNEQF
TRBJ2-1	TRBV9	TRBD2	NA	ASSVGTSGMNEQF
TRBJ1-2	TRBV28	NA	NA	ASSQRQVDGYT
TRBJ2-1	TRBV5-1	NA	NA	ASSKGPEGNEQF
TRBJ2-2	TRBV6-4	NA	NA	ASSGTAAIGELF
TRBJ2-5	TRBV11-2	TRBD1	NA	ASSLDRLWEY
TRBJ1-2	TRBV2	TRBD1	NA	ASTAGQGIYGYT
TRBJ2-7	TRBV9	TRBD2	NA	ASSVGTSGYEQY
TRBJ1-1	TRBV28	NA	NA	ASSLSGVNTEAF
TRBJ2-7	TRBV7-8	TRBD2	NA	ASSLAGLAGVGAYEQY
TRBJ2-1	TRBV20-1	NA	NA	SARGGYEQF
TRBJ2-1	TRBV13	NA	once	ASSKRQVIVYNEQF
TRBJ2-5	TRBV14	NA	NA	ASRQTLSDTETQY
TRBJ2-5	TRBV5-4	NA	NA	ASSLVSGVGETQY
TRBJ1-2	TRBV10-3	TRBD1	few	AIRVNPGQGIYGYT
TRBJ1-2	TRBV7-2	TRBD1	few	ASSLAVQGGAYT
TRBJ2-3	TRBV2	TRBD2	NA	ASSGTSGGGHTQY
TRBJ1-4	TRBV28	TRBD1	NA	ASSSTPLLDRGQSWWSNEKLF
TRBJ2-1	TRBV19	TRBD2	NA	ASSLLAGGIRGNEQF
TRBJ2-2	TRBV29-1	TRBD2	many	SVRGLAGDGVVTGELF
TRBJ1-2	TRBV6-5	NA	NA	ASRPLGGGHGYT
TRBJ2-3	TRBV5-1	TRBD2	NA	ASSPGGVDGRRRSSTDTQY
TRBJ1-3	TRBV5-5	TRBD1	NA	ASSSGGGFTIY
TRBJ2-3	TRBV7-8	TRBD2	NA	ASSYTSGISTDTQY
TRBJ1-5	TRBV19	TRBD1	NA	ASRGPGTGMRGNQPQH
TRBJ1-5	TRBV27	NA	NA	ASSLRRDQPQH
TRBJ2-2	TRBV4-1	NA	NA	ASSLQSGASTGELF
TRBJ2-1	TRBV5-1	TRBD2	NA	ASSLRTSGGEQF
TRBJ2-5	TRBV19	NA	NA	ASSTGSQETQY
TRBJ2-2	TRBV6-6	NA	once	ASSYATGYAGELF
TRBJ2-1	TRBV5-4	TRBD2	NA	ASSFGGSGGNEQF